This TCR beta chain was found in a study of identical twins listed by TCRdb under 2016. Context from the whole study: The study deep-sequenced TCR alpha and beta repertoires from monozygotic twins, unrelated adults of various ages and cord blood to test whether fetal clonotypes persist. To rule out contamination, replicate twin experiments were performed at different times with different library preparation protocols.

All donors were healthy Caucasians. The twin cohort comprised three pairs of female monozygotic twins, all aged roughly 18 to 29 years. CD4+ and CD8+ T cell populations were isolated with positive isolation kits from Invitrogen. Note on this clonotype: The antigen this receptor binds is unknown. No base quality values were provided; no much bigger clone lies one nucleotide off.

What the work shows at the level of the full study, not this receptor alone: Fewer insertions were carried by abundant cord blood beta clonotypes, a similar but weaker trend appeared in young adult naive repertoires, and no such trend appeared in memory repertoires. Conclusions relied on cross-sectional statistical analysis, since the same donors could not be followed over many years. Compared with coincidental sharing between unrelated individuals, out-of-frame TCR alpha sequences shared between twins had an excess of sequences with low generation probability. Invariant T cells such as MAIT and iNKT could partly confound zero-insertion analyses, though diverse VJ usage argued against this for most clonotypes. The excess sharing between twins in beta out-of-frame sequences was weaker because fewer shared sequences reduced the signal-to-noise ratio. In monozygotic twins, out-of-frame TCR alpha sharing was systematically underestimated by recombination models, although the models agreed with sharing between unrelated individuals.

The library was obtained by 5' RACE. Sequencing instrument: Illumina HiSeq 2000. Template switching introduced a universal primer binding site; the final cDNA contained a unique molecular identifier, enabling accurate counting of TCR cDNA molecules. First-strand cDNA for TCR alpha and beta chains was synthesized from specific primers in the conserved constant-segment region. Each cDNA library was double barcoded, with a SMART-Mk sample barcode plus Illumina barcodes, to control for contamination. TruSeq adapter sequences along with Illumina sample barcodes were introduced in two successive PCR steps. Sequencing of the TCR alpha and beta cDNA libraries was done on the Illumina HiSeq platform using custom primers. The authors' analysis ran thus. MiGEC was used to process raw reads and extract unique molecular identifiers, and MiXCR was used to find CDR3 positions. For each individual, recombination models were inferred using an EM algorithm with the repgenHMM and IGoR tools. Shared clonotypes were analyzed with the tcR package in R, and sharing was normalized by the product of cloneset sizes. Out-of-frame nonproductive sequences were analyzed to study raw recombination free of thymic and clonal selection effects. Using fastp at Q25 and MiXCR, TCRdb reprocessed the public reads and kept productive beta chains. Duplicate CDR3 protein sequences are folded into a single record with the most common DNA and genes. In this record, the V and J calls reflect TCRdb's handling and not the investigators' own analysis. Here the sample has nearly 200,000 distinct CDR3 sequences; approximately 15% occur a single time. The top ten clonotypes cover 40% of the sample.

Including the terminal cysteine and phenylalanine, the CDR3 comprises 11 residues. Only the CDR3 region is kept as DNA, spanning 33 bases read in frame from base 1. V lost 4 bases and J lost 9 bases, and the count of bases not matched to a germline gene is 5. CDR1 and CDR2 are drawn from the germline V gene: SQVTM, ANQGSEA. These same records also appear under a second study, on T cells expressing NK-cell markers. Taken from the second paper: In sorted CD3+CD56+NKG2C+, CD3+CD56+NKG2C- and CD3+CD56-NKG2C+ T-cell subsets from 7 to 9 donors, TCR beta-chain repertoires were profiled. Seven of the eight sequenced donors were HCMV-seropositive and one was HCMV-seronegative. To restrict sorting to alphabetaTCR-expressing T cells, an anti-gammadeltaTCR antibody was added in several experiments. For 5 or 6 donors, the dominant CD3+CD56+NKG2C+ clonotypes were among the top 10 CD8+ clonotypes and accounted for about 1.0-7.0% of CD8+ T cells. Those dominant clonotypes were again the most abundant among CD3+CD56-NKG2C+ cells in a handful of donors, at roughly 25-60.1%. Whether the expanded NKG2C-expressing T cell clones were specific for HCMV antigens was left unclear. Randomly selected healthy volunteers, three men and five women, were used as the eight sequenced donors. HCMV serostatus was determined by detecting HCMV-specific IgG in serum with a commercial ELISA kit. MIGEC was used to demultiplex reads and group reads by UMI, and MiTCR was used to assemble and quantify clonotypes. Only TCR cDNA sequences supported by at least two reads were kept to exclude erroneous sequences. The tcR package was used for downstream repertoire analysis, with clonotypes matched between fractions based on CDR3 nucleotide sequence plus V segment. VDJmatch was used to annotate antigen specificity against VDJdb, with one amino acid substitution allowed in CDR3.

The specimen was CD8+ T cells sorted from blood. The sequence joins TRBV29-1 to TRBJ1-1, and TRBD1 aligns with 7 junction nucleotides. The receptor comes from a woman aged 18-30 years in good health. The DNA is as follows: TGCAGCGTTGCACGACAGGGACAAGCTTTCTTT. This codes for CSVARQGQAFF.